This T cell receptor (beta chain) came from a study of multiple sclerosis patients with progressive multifocal leukoencephalopathy. Study-wide points: The findings' link to JC virus versus immunocompromise remained uncertain.

The table came from immunoSEQ multiplex PCR; TCRdb's copy has only in-frame clones and leaves some out. The sample records approximately 29,000 clones, around 85% being singletons. Between the trimmed V and J ends, which lost 3 bases and 10 bases, there was a span of 17 bases. Germline CDR1 reads MGHRA; CDR2 reads YSYEKL. The CDR3 runs 14 residues. Time point noted: time of PML onset. As for this clone: Its antigen is unknown.

The J gene is TRBJ2-3, the V gene TRBV4-1; TRBD2 is a possible D gene (5 bases). The sequence was obtained from a woman aged 25 to 39 with progressive multifocal leukoencephalopathy. The sample consisted of PBMCs, taken from a patient treated with natalizumab. The CDR3 loop reads CASSQVNSARAQYF. For the CDR3, the DNA is TGCGCCAGCAGCCAGGTTAACTCGGCGCGGGCGCAGTATTTT.